The 31 T cell receptor beta chains below were found in one sample sequenced in a study of regulatory T cells in long-lasting Graves disease. Both iRepertoire HTBI primers and Arm-PCR of CDR3 regions were used to build the TCR beta libraries. TCRdb fed the multiplex PCR reads into MiXCR, producing one record per CDR3 protein. The sample includes around 500,000 distinct CDR3 sequences, less than 25% seen only once; the top ten take less than 9%. Time point in this sample: persistent/refractory GD, antithyroid drugs over 5 years with positive TRAb. Making the TCR library involved RNA that had been extracted from PBMCs. The sample was peripheral blood mononuclear cells (PBMCs), taken when the disease was refractory, from a patient treated with antithyroid drugs. The receptors shown here come from a female donor with Graves disease.

Only a few counts were recorded for this clonotype. The genes are TRBV28 and TRBJ1-5; D call uncertain. The germline V gene encodes CDR1 MDHEN and CDR2 SYDVKM. The CDR3 is made up of 16 amino acids. Trimming removed 6 bases at V and 0 bases at J, with 15 bases between. The CDR3 is CASSFGGPYSNQPQHF. The CDR3 nucleotides are TGTGCCAGCAGCTTTGGAGGCCCCTATAGCAATCAGCCCCAGCATTTT.

This clonotype was recorded many times. The genes are TRBV28 and TRBJ1-1; D gene ambiguous. This CDR3 is 15 amino acids long. V lost 5 bases to trimming and J lost 0 bases, with 13 bases between them. Germline CDR1 MDHEN, CDR2 SYDVKM. The CDR3 DNA sequence: TGTGCCAGCAGTCTCGCTGAGGGAGTGAACACTGAAGCTTTCTTT. Protein product: CASSLAEGVNTEAFF.

In DNA form, the CDR3 reads TGTGCCAGCAGTTTATGGAGGGCGGGGGCGACCACCGGGGAGCTGTTTTTT. It specifies CASSLWRAGATTGELFF. The chain has TRBV28 and TRBJ2-2; TRBD2 is a possible D gene (7 bases). In germline, CDR1 is MDHEN, CDR2 SYDVKM. The CDR3 runs to 17 residues. V was shortened by 0 bases and J by 4 bases, with 15 bases between the two germline ends.

In this sample, this clonotype turned up many times. The chain carries TRBV28 and TRBJ2-7; 7 nucleotides match TRBD2. J lost 1 base, V lost 6 bases, and 6 bases had no gene match. The CDR3 spans 14 residues. Germline lookup yields CDR1 MDHEN and CDR2 SYDVKM. The CDR3 loop is CASRFSGRSYEQYF. The CDR3 DNA reads as TGTGCCAGCAGATTTAGCGGGCGATCCTACGAGCAGTACTTC.

The gene calls are TRBV10-3 and TRBJ2-3; TRBD1 aligns across 9 bases. V trimming: 3 bases; J trimming: 9 bases; junction bases outside the gene matches: 10. The CDR3 is made up of 15 amino acids. CDR1 and CDR2 from the germline V gene are ENHRY and SYGVKD. The CDR3 is CAISEGGTGMKTQYF. Here the CDR3 DNA reads TGTGCCATCAGTGAAGGGGGGACAGGGATGAAGACGCAGTATTTT.

This chain joins TRBV20-1 and TRBJ2-1; D call uncertain. Germline CDR1 and CDR2: DFQATT and SNEGSKA (reference sequence). The CDR3 is made up of 13 amino acids. V gave up 4 bases and J gave up 6 bases, with 13 bases separating them. Written as DNA, the CDR3 is TGCAGTGCTATGGGCCAGAAACGCAATGAGCAGTTCTTC. It encodes CSAMGQKRNEQFF.

The rearrangement uses TRBV27 and TRBJ2-7; 7 bases are shared with TRBD1. This CDR3 has 15 amino acids. V dropped 2 bases and J dropped 5; count of bases not matched to a gene: 9. Germline V gene sequence: CDR1 MNHEY, CDR2 SMNVEV (reference sequence). The CDR3: CASSLNRGLVNEQYF. The CDR3 coding sequence is TGTGCCAGCAGTTTAAATAGGGGGCTTGTGAACGAGCAGTACTTC.

This clonotype has at least ten counts. This chain joins TRBV7-9 and TRBJ1-2; no definite D call. The CDR3 sequence is 14 residues long. Germline V gene data show CDR1 as SEHNR and CDR2 as FQNEAQ (reference sequence). Between the trimmed V and J ends, which lost 1 base and 6 bases, there was a span of 12 bases. The CDR3 protein is CASSLEAGWDGYTF. The CDR3 coding sequence is TGTGCCAGCAGCTTAGAGGCAGGATGGGATGGCTACACCTTC.

This chain joins TRBV20-1 and TRBJ1-1; no reliable D call. Between the trimmed V and J ends, which lost 2 bases and 0 bases, there was a span of 7 bases. There are 13 residues in the CDR3. Germline V gene lookup returns CDR1 DFQATT and CDR2 SNEGSKA (reference sequence). The CDR3 region has the DNA TGCAGTGCTAGATACCTGATGAACACTGAAGCTTTCTTT. This codes for CSARYLMNTEAFF.

Details on this clonotype: This is likely an artifact of a read error, given a far larger clone one base away. This chain uses TRBV6-9 with TRBJ1-1; D ambiguous. From germline, CDR1 is MNHGY and CDR2 SVAAGI. This CDR3 comprises 13 residues. The CDR3 nucleotides are TGTGCCAGCAGTTATCTGGGAAACACTGGAGCTTTCTTT. Encoded protein: CASSYLGNTGAFF.

DNA of the CDR3: TGCGCCAGCAGCCAAGTCCCCAGGGTGGAAACCCAGTACTTC. Amino acids: CASSQVPRVETQYF. The gene calls are TRBV4-1 and TRBJ2-5; tentatively, D is TRBD1 (5 bases). The V gene lost 1 base and the J gene lost 8 bases, with 14 bases spanning the gap. Germline V gives CDR1 MGHRA, CDR2 YSYEKL. The CDR3 covers 14 residues.

This chain uses TRBV30 with TRBJ1-2; D may be TRBD1 (5 bases). The CDR3 sequence is 12 residues long. Trimming pared 5 bases from V and 5 bases from J, leaving 12 bases between. In germline, CDR1 is GTSNPN, CDR2 SVGIG (reference sequence). CDR3 DNA: TGTGCCTGGCTTGCGGGGGGATATGGCTACACCTTC. Translation: CAWLAGGYGYTF.

This clonotype was picked up a small number of times. This chain links TRBV28 with TRBJ2-5; a weak D match, TRBD1 (5 bases). Germline CDR1 and CDR2: MDHEN and SYDVKM. CDR3 size: 14 residues. V dropped 4 bases and J dropped 1 base, with 10 bases sitting between them. The CDR3 region has the DNA TGTGCCAGCAGTTATCCCAGGGTCCAAGAGACCCAGTACTTC. It translates to CASSYPRVQETQYF.

V usage is TRBV20-1 and J usage is TRBJ2-2; tentative D call: TRBD1 (5 bases). The germline CDR1 and CDR2 sequences are DFQATT and SNEGSKA (reference sequence). This CDR3 has 16 amino acids. Trimming removed 0 bases at V and 1 base at J, with 12 bases between. In DNA, the CDR3 is TGCAGTGCTAGAGATTGGGGCAGGGTGAACACCGGGGAGCTGTTTTTT. This codes for CSARDWGRVNTGELFF.

This clonotype appeared a few times. The chain is built from TRBV28 and TRBJ1-2; D remains ambiguous. Deletions cut 3 bases from V and 7 bases from J, with 6 bases between. This CDR3 is built from 11 residues. Germline CDR1 MDHEN, CDR2 SYDVKM. The CDR3 is CASSFGAGYTF. CDR3 nucleotide sequence: TGTGCCAGCAGTTTTGGTGCTGGCTACACCTTC.

This clonotype was recorded a few times. The rearrangement joins TRBV25-1 to TRBJ2-5; D is uncertain. CDR1 is MGHDK and CDR2 is SYGVNS in the germline V gene. With 2 bases removed from V and 1 base from J, the gap between germline ends came to 14 bases. The CDR3 loop spans 16 amino acids. The CDR3 DNA reads TGTGCCAGCAGTGAACTCCCGGACGGAATCCAAGAGACCCAGTACTTC. This codes for CASSELPDGIQETQYF.

Ten or more counts support this clonotype. The chain employs TRBV27 and TRBJ2-7; 7 nucleotides line up with TRBD2. The V segment lost 3 bases and the J segment 2 bases; nucleotides outside the gene matches: 7. The CDR3 sequence is 15 residues long. Germline CDR1 reads MNHEY; CDR2 reads SMNVEV (reference sequence). This CDR3 reads CASSLGWGRAYEQYF. CDR3 nucleotides: TGTGCCAGCAGTTTGGGTTGGGGGAGGGCCTACGAGCAGTACTTC.

This clonotype has just a few counts. The chain is built from TRBV30 and TRBJ1-1; D gene ambiguous. Trimming took off 3 bases at V and 3 bases at J, with 8 bases between the two ends. The CDR3 length is 12 residues. CDR1 and CDR2 (germline): GTSNPN, SVGIG (reference sequence). In DNA, the CDR3 is TGTGCCTGGAGCTCTAGGGACACTGAAGCTTTCTTT. Encoded protein: CAWSSRDTEAFF. The whole variable domain, filled in from reference TRBV30 and TRBJ1-1, reads SQTIHQWPATLVQPVGSPLSLECTVEGTSNPNLYWYRQAAGRGLQLLFYSVGIGQISSEVPQNLSASRPQDRQFILSSKKLLLSDSGFYLCAWSSRDTEAFFGQGTRLTVV.

This clonotype showed up many times. The chain couples TRBV13 to TRBJ2-5; 7 nucleotides match TRBD2. Germline CDR1 is PRHDT and CDR2 is FYEKMQ (reference sequence). The trim removed 5 bases at V and 5 bases at J, leaving 8 bases unmatched. This CDR3 has 14 amino acids. CDR3 sequence: CASSPGAGVETQYF. CDR3 DNA sequence: TGTGCCAGCAGCCCCGGGGCGGGAGTGGAGACCCAGTACTTC. Combining the CDR3 with reference TRBV13 and TRBJ2-5 gives the whole variable domain AAGVIQSPRHLIKEKRETATLKCYPIPRHDTVYWYQQGPGQDPQFLISFYEKMQSDKGSIPDRFSAQQFSDYHSELNMSSLELGDSALYFCASSPGAGVETQYFGPGTRLLVL.

This clonotype was detected many times. The V gene is TRBV12-5, the J gene TRBJ2-7; D possibly corresponds to TRBD2 (6 bases). Germline CDR1 is LGHNT and CDR2 is FRNRAP. V was shortened by 9 bases and J by 8 bases, with 17 bases between the two germline ends. The CDR3 is 12 residues long. This CDR3 reads CASADRREKQYF. The CDR3, as DNA: TGTGCTAGCGCCGACCGCCGGGAGAAGCAGTACTTC.

This clonotype was counted only a few times. The chain has TRBV5-4 and TRBJ2-6; 11 bases are shared with TRBD1. CDR1 SGHNT and CDR2 YYREEE come from the germline V gene (reference sequence). CDR3 length: 16 amino acids. V lost 4 bases to trimming and J lost 4 bases; unmatched junction nucleotides: 4. The CDR3 DNA follows: TGTGCCAGCAGCGGACAGGGGGCGACAGGGGCCAACGTCCTGACTTTC. Its protein is CASSGQGATGANVLTF.

This sequence joins TRBV3-1 and TRBJ2-7; TRBD2 is a possible D gene (5 bases). The CDR3 is 16 residues long. CDR1 and CDR2 (germline): LGHDT, YNNKEL (reference sequence). The V end was cut by 1 base, the J end by 4 bases, with 17 bases between. In DNA, the CDR3 is TGTGCCAGCAGCCAAGCTCAAGCGGCTCAAGGTTACGAGCAGTACTTC. Translation: CASSQAQAAQGYEQYF.

This clonotype came up many times. This chain joins TRBV7-8 and TRBJ2-2; 9 bases fit TRBD1. CDR1 is SGHVS, CDR2 FQNEAQ, per germline. The CDR3 covers 15 residues. The trim removed 9 bases at V and 7 bases at J, leaving 12 bases unmatched. The DNA of the CDR3 is TGTGCCAGTAGCAGGTCCGGGACAGGGATCGGGGAGCTGTTTTTT. Protein: CASSRSGTGIGELFF. The full variable domain, its missing parts supplied by reference TRBV7-8 and TRBJ2-2, is GAGVSQSPRYKVAKRGQDVALRCDPISGHVSLFWYQQALGQGPEFLTYFQNEAQLDKSGLPSDRFFAERPEGSVSTLKIQRTQQEDSAVYLCASSRSGTGIGELFFGEGSRLTVL.

In its sample, this clonotype was seen many times. J is TRBJ1-1 and V is TRBV30; no clear D gene. Per the germline V gene, CDR1 is GTSNPN and CDR2 is SVGIG (reference sequence). V was trimmed by 4 bases and J by 0 bases, leaving 9 bases between them. This CDR3 spans 13 amino acids. Here the CDR3 DNA reads TGTGCCTGGACAGGAAACATGAACACTGAAGCTTTCTTT. Its translation is CAWTGNMNTEAFF.

The chain carries TRBV5-1 and TRBJ1-2, with 7 bases lining up with TRBD1. The CDR3 extends over 15 amino acids. The ends lost 4 bases at V and 8 bases at J; junction bases unmatched: 14. Germline CDR1 reads SGHRS; CDR2 reads YFSETQ. In DNA form, the CDR3 reads TGCGCCAGCAGCGAATTAGGGACAGTCTCGGGCGGCTACACCTTC. Its protein product is CASSELGTVSGGYTF.

This clonotype was counted at least ten times. This chain joins TRBV6-5 and TRBJ1-2; maybe TRBD1 (6 bases). The CDR3 is 16 residues long. V lost 4 bases and J 5 bases, leaving 20 bases between the germline ends. In germline, CDR1 is MNHEY, CDR2 SVGAGI. DNA for the CDR3: TGTGCCAGCAGTTCCCTTAGCCGGGGGCGGGGGTATGGCTACACCTTC. Its translation: CASSSLSRGRGYGYTF.

This clonotype turned up a few times. J is TRBJ2-7 and V is TRBV28, with TRBD2 matching 7 bases. The germline CDR1 and CDR2 sequences are MDHEN and SYDVKM. This CDR3 has 15 amino acids. With V trimmed by 7 bases and J by 2 bases, 11 bases remained unmatched. For the CDR3, the DNA is TGTGCCAGCACCCCAGGCGGGGGACCCCCCTACGAGCAGTACTTC. Its translation: CASTPGGGPPYEQYF.

The table lists this clonotype with a few counts. J is TRBJ1-1 and V is TRBV5-1; a possible D gene is TRBD1 (6 bases). The germline gives CDR1 SGHRS, CDR2 YFSETQ. The CDR3 consists of 16 residues. Deletions cut 1 base from V and 1 base from J, with 14 bases between. Here the CDR3 DNA reads TGCGCCAGCAGCTTGAGGCGGGACATAAAGAACACTGAAGCTTTCTTT. Amino acid sequence: CASSLRRDIKNTEAFF.

On this clonotype itself: This could be a read error, since a much larger clone is one nucleotide away. V usage is TRBV30 and J usage is TRBJ2-7, with D unresolved. The CDR3 is 14 amino acids. CDR1 and CDR2 (germline): GTSNPN, SVGIG (reference sequence). The DNA of the CDR3 is TGTGCCTGGAGGACGTGGGATGGATCCTGCGAGCAGTACTTC. Amino acid sequence: CAWRTWDGSCEQYF.

Comment on this clonotype: This may stem from a read error, because a much larger clone lies one nucleotide away. V gene TRBV6-9 combines with J gene TRBJ2-5; tentative D call: TRBD2 (7 bases). Trimming shortened V by 7 bases and J by 4 bases, and 19 bases separated the two germline ends. The CDR3 length is 15 residues. Germline V gene data show CDR1 as MNHGY and CDR2 as SVAAGI. DNA for the CDR3: TGTGCCAGCAATTACGGGCGGGGGCCTGGAGAGACCCAGTACTTC. Translating gives CASNYGRGPGETQYF.

This sequence joins TRBV15 and TRBJ2-7, with D perhaps matching TRBD2 (5 bases). Germline V gives CDR1 LNHNV, CDR2 YYDKDF (reference sequence). V dropped 5 bases and J dropped 5 bases, with 19 bases sitting between them. This CDR3 contains 15 residues. CDR3: CATSSPRTGKNEQYF. CDR3 DNA sequence: TGTGCCACCAGCTCCCCCAGGACTGGAAAGAACGAGCAGTACTTC.